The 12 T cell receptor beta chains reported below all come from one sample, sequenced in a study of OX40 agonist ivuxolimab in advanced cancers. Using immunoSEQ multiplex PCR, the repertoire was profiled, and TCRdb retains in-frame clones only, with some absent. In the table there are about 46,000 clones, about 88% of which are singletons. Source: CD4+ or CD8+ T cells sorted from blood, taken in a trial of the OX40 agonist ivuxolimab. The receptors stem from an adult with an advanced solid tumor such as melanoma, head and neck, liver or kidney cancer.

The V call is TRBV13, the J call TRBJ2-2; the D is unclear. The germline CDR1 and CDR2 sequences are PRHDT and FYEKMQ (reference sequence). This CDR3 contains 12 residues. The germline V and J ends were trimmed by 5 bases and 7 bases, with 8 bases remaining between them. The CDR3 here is CASSRDGGELFF. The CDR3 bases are TGTGCCAGCAGCAGAGACGGCGGGGAGCTGTTTTTT.

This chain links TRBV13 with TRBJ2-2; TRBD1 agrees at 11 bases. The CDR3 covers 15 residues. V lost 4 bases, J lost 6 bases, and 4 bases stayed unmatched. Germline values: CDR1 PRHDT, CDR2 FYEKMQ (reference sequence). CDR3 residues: CASSWGQGVPGELFF. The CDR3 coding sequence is TGTGCCAGCAGCTGGGGACAGGGGGTCCCCGGGGAGCTGTTTTTT.

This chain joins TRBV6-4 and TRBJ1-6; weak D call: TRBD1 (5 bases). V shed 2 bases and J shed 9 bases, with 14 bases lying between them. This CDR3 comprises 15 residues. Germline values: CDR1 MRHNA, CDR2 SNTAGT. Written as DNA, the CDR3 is TGTGCCAGCAGTGACCTGCCGGGGCCGGGTTCACCCCTCCACTTT. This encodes CASSDLPGPGSPLHF.

The CDR3 sequence is CASSLVTAKQETQYF. CDR3 bases: TGTGCCAGCAGCTTAGTGACAGCCAAGCAAGAGACCCAGTACTTC. This sequence joins TRBV11-1 and TRBJ2-5; tentative D call: TRBD1 (5 bases). Between the trimmed V and J ends, which lost 1 base and 2 bases, there was a span of 11 bases. The CDR3 is 15 amino acids. Germline assignment: CDR1 SGHAT and CDR2 FQDESV (reference sequence).

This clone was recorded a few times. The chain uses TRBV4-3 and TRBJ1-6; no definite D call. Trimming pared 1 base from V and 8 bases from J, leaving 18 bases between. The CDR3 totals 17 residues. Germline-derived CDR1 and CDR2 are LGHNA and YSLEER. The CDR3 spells CASSQAVGREEYSPLHF. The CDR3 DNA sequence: TGCGCCAGCAGCCAAGCGGTGGGGAGAGAGGAGTATTCACCCCTCCACTTT.

The CDR3 DNA sequence: TGTGCCAGCAGCTCCTTTCGGGGGGGTCACGAGCAGTACTTC. It yields the protein CASSSFRGGHEQYF. The genes are TRBV11-2 and TRBJ2-7, with TRBD2 matching over 8 bases. Trimming cost V 4 bases and J 5 bases; bases outside gene matches: 7. The CDR3 sequence is 14 residues long. Looked up from germline, CDR1 is SGHAT and CDR2 is FQNNGV. Looking up the rest from reference TRBV11-2 and TRBJ2-7 gives the full variable domain: EAGVAQSPRYKIIEKRQSVAFWCNPISGHATLYWYQQILGQGPKLLIQFQNNGVVDDSQLPKDRFSAERLKGVDSTLKIQPAKLEDSAVYLCASSSFRGGHEQYFGPGTRLTVT.

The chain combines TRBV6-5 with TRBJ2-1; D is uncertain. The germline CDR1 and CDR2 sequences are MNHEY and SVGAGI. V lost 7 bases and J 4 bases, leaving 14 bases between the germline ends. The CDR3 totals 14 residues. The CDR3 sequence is CASTAGQSYNEQFF. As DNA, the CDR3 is TGTGCCAGCACCGCCGGGCAGAGTTACAATGAGCAGTTCTTC.

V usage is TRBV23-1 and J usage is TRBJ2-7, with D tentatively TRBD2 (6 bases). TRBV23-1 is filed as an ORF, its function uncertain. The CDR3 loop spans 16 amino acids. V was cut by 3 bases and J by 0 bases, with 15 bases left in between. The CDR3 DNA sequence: TGCGCCAGCAGTCAGAAGCGGGTCAGGAGCTCCTACGAGCAGTACTTC. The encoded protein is CASSQKRVRSSYEQYF.

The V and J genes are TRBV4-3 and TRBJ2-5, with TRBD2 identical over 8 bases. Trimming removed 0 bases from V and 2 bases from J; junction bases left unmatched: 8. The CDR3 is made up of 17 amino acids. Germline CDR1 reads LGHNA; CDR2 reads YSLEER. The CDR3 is CASSQESRTSRQETQYF. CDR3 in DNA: TGCGCCAGCAGCCAAGAGTCTCGGACTAGCAGACAAGAGACCCAGTACTTC.

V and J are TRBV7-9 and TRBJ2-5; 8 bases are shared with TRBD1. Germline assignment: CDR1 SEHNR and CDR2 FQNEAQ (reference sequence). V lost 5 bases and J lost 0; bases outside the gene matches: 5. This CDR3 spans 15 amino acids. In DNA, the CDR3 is TGTGCCAGCAGCCTTCGGACAGGGTACCAAGAGACCCAGTACTTC. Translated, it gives CASSLRTGYQETQYF.

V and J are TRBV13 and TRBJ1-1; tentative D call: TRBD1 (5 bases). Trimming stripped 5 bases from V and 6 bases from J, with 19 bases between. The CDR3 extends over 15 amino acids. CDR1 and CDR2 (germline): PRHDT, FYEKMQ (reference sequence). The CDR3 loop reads CASSAPRDLPPEAFF. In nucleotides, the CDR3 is TGTGCCAGCAGCGCCCCCCGGGACCTCCCCCCTGAAGCTTTCTTT. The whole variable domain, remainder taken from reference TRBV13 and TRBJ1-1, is AAGVIQSPRHLIKEKRETATLKCYPIPRHDTVYWYQQGPGQDPQFLISFYEKMQSDKGSIPDRFSAQQFSDYHSELNMSSLELGDSALYFCASSAPRDLPPEAFFGQGTRLTVV.

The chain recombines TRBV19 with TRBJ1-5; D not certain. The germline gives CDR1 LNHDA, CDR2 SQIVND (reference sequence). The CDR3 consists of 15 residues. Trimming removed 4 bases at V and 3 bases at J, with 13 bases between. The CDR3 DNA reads TGTGCCAGTAGTAGGCTAACAGAGATCAATCAGCCCCAGCATTTT. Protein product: CASSRLTEINQPQHF.